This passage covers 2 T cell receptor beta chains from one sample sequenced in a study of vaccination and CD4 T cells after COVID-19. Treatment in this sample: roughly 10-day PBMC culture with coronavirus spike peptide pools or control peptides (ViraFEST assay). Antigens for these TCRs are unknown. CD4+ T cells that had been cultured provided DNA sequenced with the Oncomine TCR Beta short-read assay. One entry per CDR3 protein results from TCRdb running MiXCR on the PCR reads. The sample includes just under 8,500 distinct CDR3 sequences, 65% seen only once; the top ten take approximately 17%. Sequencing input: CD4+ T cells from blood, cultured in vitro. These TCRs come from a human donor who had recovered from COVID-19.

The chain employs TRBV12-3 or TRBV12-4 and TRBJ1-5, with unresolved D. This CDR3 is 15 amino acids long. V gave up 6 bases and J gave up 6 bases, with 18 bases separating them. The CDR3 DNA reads TGTGCCAGCAGCCAGTCCCCCACGGGGAGTCAGCCCCAGCATTTT. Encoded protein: CASSQSPTGSQPQHF.

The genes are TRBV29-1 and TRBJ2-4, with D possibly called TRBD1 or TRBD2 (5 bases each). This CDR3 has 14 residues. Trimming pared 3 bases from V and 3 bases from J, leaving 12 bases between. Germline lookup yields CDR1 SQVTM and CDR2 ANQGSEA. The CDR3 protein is CSVDVDGGKNIQYF. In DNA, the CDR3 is TGCAGCGTTGACGTGGATGGGGGCAAAAACATTCAGTACTTC. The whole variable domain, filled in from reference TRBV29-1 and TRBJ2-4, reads SAVISQKPSRDICQRGTSLTIQCQVDSQVTMMFWYRQQPGQSLTLIATANQGSEATYESGFVIDKFPISRPNLTFSTLTVSNMSPEDSSIYLCSVDVDGGKNIQYFGAGTRLSVL.